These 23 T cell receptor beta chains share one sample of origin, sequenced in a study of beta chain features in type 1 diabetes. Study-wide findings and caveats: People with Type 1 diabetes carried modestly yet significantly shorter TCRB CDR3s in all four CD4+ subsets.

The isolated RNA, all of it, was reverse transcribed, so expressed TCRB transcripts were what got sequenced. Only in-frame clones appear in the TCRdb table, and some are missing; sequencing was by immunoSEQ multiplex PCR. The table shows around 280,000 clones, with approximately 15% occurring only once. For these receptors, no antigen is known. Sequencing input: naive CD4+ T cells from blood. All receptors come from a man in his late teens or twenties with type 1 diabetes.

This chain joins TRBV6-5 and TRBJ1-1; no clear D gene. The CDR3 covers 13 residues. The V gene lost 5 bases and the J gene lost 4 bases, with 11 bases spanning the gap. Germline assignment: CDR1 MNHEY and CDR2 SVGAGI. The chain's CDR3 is CASSLRRSTEAFF. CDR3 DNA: TGTGCCAGCAGTCTCAGGAGGTCCACTGAAGCTTTCTTT.

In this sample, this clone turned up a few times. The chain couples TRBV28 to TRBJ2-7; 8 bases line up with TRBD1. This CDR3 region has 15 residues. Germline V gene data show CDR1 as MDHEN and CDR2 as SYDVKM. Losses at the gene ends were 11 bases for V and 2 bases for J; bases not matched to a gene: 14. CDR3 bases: TGTGCCTCAATCGGATCCGGGACAGGTGCCTACGAGCAGTACTTC. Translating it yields CASIGSGTGAYEQYF. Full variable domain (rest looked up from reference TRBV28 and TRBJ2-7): DVKVTQSSRYLVKRTGEKVFLECVQDMDHENMFWYRQDPGLGLRLIYFSYDVKMKEKGDIPEGYSVSREKKERFSLILESASTNQTSMYLCASIGSGTGAYEQYFGPGTRLTVT.

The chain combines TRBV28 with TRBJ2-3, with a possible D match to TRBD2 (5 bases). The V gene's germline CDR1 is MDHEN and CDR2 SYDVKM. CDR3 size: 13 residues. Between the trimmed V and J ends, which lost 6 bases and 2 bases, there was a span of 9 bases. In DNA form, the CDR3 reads TGTGCCAGCAGCCCGGGGTCCACAGATACGCAGTATTTT. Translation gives CASSPGSTDTQYF.

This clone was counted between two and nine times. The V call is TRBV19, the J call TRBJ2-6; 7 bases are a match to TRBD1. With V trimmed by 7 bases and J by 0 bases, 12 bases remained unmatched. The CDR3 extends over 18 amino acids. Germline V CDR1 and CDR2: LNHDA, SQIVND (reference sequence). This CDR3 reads CASNGFGDRVSGANVLTF. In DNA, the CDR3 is TGTGCCAGTAACGGTTTTGGGGACAGAGTCTCTGGGGCCAACGTCCTGACTTTC.

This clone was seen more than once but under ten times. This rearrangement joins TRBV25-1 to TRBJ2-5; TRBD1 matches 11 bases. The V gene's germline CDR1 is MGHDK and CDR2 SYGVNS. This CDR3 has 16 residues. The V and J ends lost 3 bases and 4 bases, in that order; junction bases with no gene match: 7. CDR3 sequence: CASSEGGQGARETQYF. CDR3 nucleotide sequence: TGTGCCAGCAGTGAGGGAGGACAGGGGGCGCGAGAGACCCAGTACTTC.

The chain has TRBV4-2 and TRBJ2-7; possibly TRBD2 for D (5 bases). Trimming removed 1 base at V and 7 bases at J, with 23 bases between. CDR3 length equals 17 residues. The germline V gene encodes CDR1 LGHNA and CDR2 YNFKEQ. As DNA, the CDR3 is TGTGCCAGCAGCCAAGCGGGGATAGCGTTGACACCGTGGGAGCAGTACTTC. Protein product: CASSQAGIALTPWEQYF.

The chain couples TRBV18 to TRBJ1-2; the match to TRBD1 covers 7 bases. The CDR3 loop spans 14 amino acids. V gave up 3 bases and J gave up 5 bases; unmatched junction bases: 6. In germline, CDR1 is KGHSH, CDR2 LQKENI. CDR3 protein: CASSPGTESYGYTF. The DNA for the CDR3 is TGTGCCAGCTCACCTGGGACAGAATCTTATGGCTACACCTTC.

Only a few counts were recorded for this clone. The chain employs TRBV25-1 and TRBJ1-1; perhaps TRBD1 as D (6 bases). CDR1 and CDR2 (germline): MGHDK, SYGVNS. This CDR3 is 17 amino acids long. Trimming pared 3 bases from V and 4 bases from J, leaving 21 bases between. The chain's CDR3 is CASSDTGSGVLGTEAFF. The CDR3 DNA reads TGTGCCAGCAGTGATACGGGGTCAGGGGTTTTGGGCACTGAAGCTTTCTTT.

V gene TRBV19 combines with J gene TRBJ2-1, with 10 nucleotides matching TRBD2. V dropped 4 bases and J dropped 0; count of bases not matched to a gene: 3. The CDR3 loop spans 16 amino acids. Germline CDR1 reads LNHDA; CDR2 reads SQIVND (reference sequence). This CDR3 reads CASSSRLAGSYNEQFF. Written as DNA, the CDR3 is TGTGCCAGTAGTAGCAGACTAGCGGGCTCCTACAATGAGCAGTTCTTC.

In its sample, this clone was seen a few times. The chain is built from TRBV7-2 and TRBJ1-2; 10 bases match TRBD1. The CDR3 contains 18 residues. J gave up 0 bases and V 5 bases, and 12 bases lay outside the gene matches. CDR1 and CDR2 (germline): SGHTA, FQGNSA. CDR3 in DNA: TGTGCCAGCAGCCCCGTCCCGGGACAGGGGTGGGCTAACTATGGCTACACCTTC. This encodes CASSPVPGQGWANYGYTF.

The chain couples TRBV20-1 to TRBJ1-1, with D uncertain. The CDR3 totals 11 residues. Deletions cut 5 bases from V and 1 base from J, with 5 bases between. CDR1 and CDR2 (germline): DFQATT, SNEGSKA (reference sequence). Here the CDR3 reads CSAARNTEAFF. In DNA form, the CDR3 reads TGCAGTGCTGCCAGGAACACTGAAGCTTTCTTT.

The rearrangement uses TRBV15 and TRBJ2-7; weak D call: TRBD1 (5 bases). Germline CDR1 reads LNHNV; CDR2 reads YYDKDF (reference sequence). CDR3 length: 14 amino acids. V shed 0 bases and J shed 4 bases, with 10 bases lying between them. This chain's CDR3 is CATSRDLGLYEQYF. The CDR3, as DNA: TGTGCCACCAGCAGAGATCTGGGGCTATACGAGCAGTACTTC.

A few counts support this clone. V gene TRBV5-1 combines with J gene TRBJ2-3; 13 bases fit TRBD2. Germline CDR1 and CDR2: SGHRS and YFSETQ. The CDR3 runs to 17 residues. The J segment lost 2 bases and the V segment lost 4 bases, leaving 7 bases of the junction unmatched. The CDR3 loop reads CASSLGLAGAITDTQYF. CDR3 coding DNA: TGCGCCAGCAGCCTCGGACTAGCGGGGGCCATCACAGATACGCAGTATTTT.

CDR3 in DNA: TGTGCCAGCAGCCCAGGACTAGCGGTCTACAATGAGCAGTTCTTC. It specifies CASSPGLAVYNEQFF. This chain links TRBV5-6 with TRBJ2-1, with 10 bases fitting TRBD2. The CDR3 is 15 residues long. The germline CDR1 and CDR2 sequences are SGHDT and YYEEEE. With 4 bases clipped from V and 3 bases from J, the junction kept 4 bases outside the gene matches. Based on the CDR3 plus reference TRBV5-6 and TRBJ2-1, the full variable domain is DAGVTQSPTHLIKTRGQQVTLRCSPKSGHDTVSWYQQALGQGPQFIFQYYEEEERQRGNFPDRFSGHQFPNYSSELNVNALLLGDSALYLCASSPGLAVYNEQFFGPGTRLTVL.

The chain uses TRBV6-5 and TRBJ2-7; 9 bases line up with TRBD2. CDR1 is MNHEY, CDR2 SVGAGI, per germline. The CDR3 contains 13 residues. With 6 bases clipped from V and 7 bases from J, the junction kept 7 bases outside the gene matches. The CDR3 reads CASRISGRQEQYF. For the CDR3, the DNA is TGTGCCAGCAGGATTAGCGGGAGACAAGAGCAGTACTTC.

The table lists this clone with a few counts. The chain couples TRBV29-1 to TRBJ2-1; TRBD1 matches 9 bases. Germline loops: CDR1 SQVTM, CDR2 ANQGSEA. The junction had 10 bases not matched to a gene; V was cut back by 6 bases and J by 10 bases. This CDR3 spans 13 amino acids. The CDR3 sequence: CSVSPGTGIEQFF. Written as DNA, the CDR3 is TGCAGCGTCTCTCCCGGGACAGGGATCGAGCAGTTCTTC.

In nucleotides, the CDR3 is TGTGCCAGCAGACAGTCTAACTATGGCTACACCTTC. This sequence encodes CASRQSNYGYTF. This chain connects TRBV9 to TRBJ1-2; D not resolved. The V gene lost 5 bases and the J gene lost 0 bases, with 5 bases spanning the gap. Germline V gives CDR1 SGDLS, CDR2 YYNGEE. The CDR3 runs to 12 residues.

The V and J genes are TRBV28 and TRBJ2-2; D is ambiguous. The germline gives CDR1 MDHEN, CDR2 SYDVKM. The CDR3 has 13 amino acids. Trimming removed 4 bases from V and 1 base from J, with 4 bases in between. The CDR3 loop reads CASSSGNTGELFF. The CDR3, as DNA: TGTGCCAGCAGTTCAGGGAACACCGGGGAGCTGTTTTTT.

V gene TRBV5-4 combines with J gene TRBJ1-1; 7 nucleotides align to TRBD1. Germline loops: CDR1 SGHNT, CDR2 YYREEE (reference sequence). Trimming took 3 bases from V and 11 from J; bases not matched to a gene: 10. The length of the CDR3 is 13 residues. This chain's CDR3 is CASSYTGQARAFF. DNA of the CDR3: TGTGCCAGCAGCTATACCGGACAGGCGAGGGCTTTCTTT.

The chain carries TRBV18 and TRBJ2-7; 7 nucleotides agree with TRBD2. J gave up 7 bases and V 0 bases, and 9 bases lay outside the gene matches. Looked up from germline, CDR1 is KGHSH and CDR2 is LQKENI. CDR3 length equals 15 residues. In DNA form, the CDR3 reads TGTGCCAGCTCACCACCGTCCCACGGGGGAGGGGAGCAGTACTTC. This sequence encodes CASSPPSHGGGEQYF.

CDR3 in amino acids: CASSYSRRVPNYGYTF. The DNA of the CDR3 is TGTGCCAGCAGTTACTCGAGGAGGGTCCCTAACTATGGCTACACCTTC. The genes are TRBV6-7 and TRBJ1-2; no firm D call. TRBV6-7 is an ORF; its function is uncertain. This CDR3 has 16 residues. The ends were cut back, 0 bases at V and 0 bases at J, with 11 bases in the middle.

CDR3 region: CASSYSGGRLETQYF. As DNA, the CDR3 is TGTGCCAGCAGCTATAGCGGGGGGCGACTAGAGACCCAGTACTTC. This chain uses TRBV7-2 with TRBJ2-5, with 10 positions matching TRBD2. Unmatched junction bases numbered 6, after V lost 4 bases and J lost 4 bases. The CDR3 covers 15 residues. Germline lookup yields CDR1 SGHTA and CDR2 FQGNSA.

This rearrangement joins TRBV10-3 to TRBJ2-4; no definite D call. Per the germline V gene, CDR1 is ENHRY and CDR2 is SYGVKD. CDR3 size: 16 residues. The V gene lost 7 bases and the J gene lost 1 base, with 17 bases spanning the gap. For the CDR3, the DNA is TGTGCCATCAACGCGACTCAAAAACGGGCCAAAAACATTCAGTACTTC. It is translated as CAINATQKRAKNIQYF.